This T cell receptor beta chain is drawn from a study of vaccination and CD4 T cells after COVID-19. Study outcomes and limitations: Vaccine-specific clones in convalescent patients were spike mono-reactive in 304 of 307 cases.

Described treatment: approximately nine-day PBMC culture with coronavirus spike peptide pools or control peptides (ViraFEST assay). A note on this clonotype: No antigen is known for it.

The CDR3 covers 14 residues. CDR1 and CDR2 (germline): SGHTS, YDEGEE. The V and J ends lost 4 bases and 7 bases respectively, with 17 bases between them. Sequencing of the DNA from cultured CD4+ T cells was carried out with the Oncomine TCR Beta short-read assay. TCRdb passed the PCR reads through MiXCR, listing each CDR3 protein once. The table lists about 12,000 distinct CDR3 sequences, approximately 80% of them singletons. The receptor's source is a human donor who had recovered from COVID-19. V gene TRBV5-8 combines with J gene TRBJ2-5, with D unresolved. The sample comprised CD4+ T cells from blood, cultured in vitro. The CDR3 sequence is CASSRVGPVGTQYF. DNA of the CDR3: TGTGCCAGCAGCCGGGTGGGCCCGGTGGGGACCCAGTACTTC.